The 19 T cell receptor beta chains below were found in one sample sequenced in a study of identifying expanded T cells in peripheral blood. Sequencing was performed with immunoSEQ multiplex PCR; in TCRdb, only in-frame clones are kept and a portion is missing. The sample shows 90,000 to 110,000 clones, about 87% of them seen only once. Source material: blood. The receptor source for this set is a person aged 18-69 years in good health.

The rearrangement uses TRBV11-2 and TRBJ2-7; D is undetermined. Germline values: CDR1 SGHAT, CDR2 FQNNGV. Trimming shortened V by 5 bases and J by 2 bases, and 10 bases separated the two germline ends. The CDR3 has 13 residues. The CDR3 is CASSPTGTYEQYF. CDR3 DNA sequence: TGTGCCAGCAGCCCGACTGGAACCTACGAGCAGTACTTC.

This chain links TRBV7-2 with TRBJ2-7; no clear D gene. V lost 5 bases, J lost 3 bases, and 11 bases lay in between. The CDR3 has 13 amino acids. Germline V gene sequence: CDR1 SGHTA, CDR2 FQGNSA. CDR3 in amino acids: CASSPLVLYEQYF. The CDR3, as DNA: TGTGCCAGCAGCCCTCTAGTACTCTACGAGCAGTACTTC.

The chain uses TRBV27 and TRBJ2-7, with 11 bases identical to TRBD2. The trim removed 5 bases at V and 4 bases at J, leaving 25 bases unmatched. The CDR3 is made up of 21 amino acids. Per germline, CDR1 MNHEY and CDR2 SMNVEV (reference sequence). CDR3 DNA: TGTGCCAGCAGTCCCCTCAGCTCGGGTAGCGGGAGGGCCGAGGGGTGGTACGAGCAGTACTTC. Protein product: CASSPLSSGSGRAEGWYEQYF.

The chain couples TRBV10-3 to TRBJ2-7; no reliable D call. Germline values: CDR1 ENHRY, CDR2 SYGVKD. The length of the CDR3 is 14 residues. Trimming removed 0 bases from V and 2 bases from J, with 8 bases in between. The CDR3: CAISESLYPYEQYF. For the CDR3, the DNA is TGTGCCATCAGTGAGTCGTTATACCCCTACGAGCAGTACTTC.

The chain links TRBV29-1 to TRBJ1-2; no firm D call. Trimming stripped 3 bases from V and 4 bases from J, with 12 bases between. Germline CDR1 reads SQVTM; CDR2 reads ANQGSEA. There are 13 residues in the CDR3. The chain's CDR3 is CSVEEAPGYGYTF. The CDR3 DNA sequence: TGCAGCGTTGAGGAGGCCCCGGGCTATGGCTACACCTTC.

The CDR3 reads CASSGTGAEAFF. CDR3 nucleotide sequence: TGTGCCAGCAGTGGGACAGGGGCCGAAGCTTTCTTT. This chain joins TRBV25-1 and TRBJ1-1; 9 positions agree with TRBD1. Germline V gene lookup returns CDR1 MGHDK and CDR2 SYGVNS. The J segment lost 8 bases and the V segment lost 4 bases, leaving 2 bases of the junction unmatched. The CDR3 is 12 amino acids.

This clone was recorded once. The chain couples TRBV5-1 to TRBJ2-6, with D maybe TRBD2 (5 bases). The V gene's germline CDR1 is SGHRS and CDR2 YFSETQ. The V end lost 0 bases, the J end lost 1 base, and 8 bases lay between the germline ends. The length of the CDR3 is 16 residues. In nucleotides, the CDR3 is TGCGCCAGCAGCTTGGCCGGGATTTCTGGGGCCAACGTCCTGACTTTC. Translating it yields CASSLAGISGANVLTF.

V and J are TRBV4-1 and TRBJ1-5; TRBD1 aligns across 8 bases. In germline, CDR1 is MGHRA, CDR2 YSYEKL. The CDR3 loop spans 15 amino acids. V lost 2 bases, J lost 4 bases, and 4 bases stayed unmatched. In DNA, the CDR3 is TGCGCCAGCAGCCAACCTGACAGGGGAAATCAGCCCCAGCATTTT. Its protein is CASSQPDRGNQPQHF.

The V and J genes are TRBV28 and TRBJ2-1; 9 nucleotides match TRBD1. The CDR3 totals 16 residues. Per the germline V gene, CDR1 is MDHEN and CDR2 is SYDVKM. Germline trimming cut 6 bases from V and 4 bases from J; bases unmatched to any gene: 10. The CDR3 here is CASSRATGGEYNEQFF. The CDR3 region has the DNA TGTGCCAGCAGCCGGGCTACAGGGGGCGAATACAATGAGCAGTTCTTC.

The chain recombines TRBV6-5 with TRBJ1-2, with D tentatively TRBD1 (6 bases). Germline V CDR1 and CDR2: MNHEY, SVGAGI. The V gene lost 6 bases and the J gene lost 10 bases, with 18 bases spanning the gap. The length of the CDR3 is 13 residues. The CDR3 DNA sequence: TGTGCCAGCAGGCTGCCCGGGACACTCCTCTACACCTTC. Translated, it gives CASRLPGTLLYTF.

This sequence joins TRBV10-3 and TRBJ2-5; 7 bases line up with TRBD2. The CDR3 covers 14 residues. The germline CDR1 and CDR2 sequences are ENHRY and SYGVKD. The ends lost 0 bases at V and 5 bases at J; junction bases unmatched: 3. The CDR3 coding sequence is TGTGCCATCAGTGAGTCCGAGGGAGGGGAGACCCAGTACTTC. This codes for CAISESEGGETQYF.

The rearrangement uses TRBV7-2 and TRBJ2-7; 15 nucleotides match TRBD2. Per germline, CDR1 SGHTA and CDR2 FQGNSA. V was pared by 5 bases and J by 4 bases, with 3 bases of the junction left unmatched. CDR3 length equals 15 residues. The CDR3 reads CASSPGTSGRYEQYF. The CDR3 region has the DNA TGTGCCAGCAGCCCCGGGACTAGCGGGAGGTACGAGCAGTACTTC. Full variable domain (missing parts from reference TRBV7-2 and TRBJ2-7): GAGVSQSPSNKVTEKGKDVELRCDPISGHTALYWYRQSLGQGLEFLIYFQGNSAPDKSGLPSDRFSAERTGGSVSTLTIQRTQQEDSAVYLCASSPGTSGRYEQYFGPGTRLTVT.

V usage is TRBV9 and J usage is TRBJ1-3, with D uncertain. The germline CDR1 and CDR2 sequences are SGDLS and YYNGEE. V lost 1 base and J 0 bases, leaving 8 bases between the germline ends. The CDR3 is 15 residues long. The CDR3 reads CASSVIGSSGNTIYF. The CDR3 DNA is TGTGCCAGCAGCGTAATTGGGAGCTCTGGAAACACCATATATTTT.

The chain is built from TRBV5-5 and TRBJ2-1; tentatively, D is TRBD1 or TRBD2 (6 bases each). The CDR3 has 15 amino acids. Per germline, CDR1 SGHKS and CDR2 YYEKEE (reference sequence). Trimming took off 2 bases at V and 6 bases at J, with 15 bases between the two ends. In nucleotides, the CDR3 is TGTGCCAGCAGCTTCCGACTAGAAGGGGGCAATGAGCAGTTCTTC. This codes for CASSFRLEGGNEQFF.

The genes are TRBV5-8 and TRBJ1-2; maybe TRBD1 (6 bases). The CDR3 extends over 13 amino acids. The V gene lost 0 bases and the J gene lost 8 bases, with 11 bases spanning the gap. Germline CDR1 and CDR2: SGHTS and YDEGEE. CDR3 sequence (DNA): TGTGCCAGCAGCTTGGTCAGGGGTCGCGGCTACACCTTC. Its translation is CASSLVRGRGYTF.

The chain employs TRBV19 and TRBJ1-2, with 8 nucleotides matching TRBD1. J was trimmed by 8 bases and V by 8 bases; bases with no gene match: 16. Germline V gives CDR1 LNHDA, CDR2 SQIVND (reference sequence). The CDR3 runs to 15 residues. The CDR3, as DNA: TGTGCCAGTGGGGCAGCTGGACAGGGAGGGCGCGGCTACACCTTC. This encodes CASGAAGQGGRGYTF.

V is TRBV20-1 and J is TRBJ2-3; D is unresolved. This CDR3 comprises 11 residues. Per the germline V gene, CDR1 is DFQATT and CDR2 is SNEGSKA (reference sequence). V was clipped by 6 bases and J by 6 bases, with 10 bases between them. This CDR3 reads CSADRADTQYF. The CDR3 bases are TGCAGTGCCGACCGGGCGGATACGCAGTATTTT.

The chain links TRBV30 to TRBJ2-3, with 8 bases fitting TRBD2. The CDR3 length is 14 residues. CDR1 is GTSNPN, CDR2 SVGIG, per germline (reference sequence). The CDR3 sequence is CAGSLAGITDTQYF. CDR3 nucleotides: TGTGCTGGAAGTTTAGCGGGGATCACAGATACGCAGTATTTT.

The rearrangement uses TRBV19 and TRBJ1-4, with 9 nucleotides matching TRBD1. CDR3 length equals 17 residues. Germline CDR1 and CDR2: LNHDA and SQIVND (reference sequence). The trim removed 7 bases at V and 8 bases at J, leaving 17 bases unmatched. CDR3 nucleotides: TGTGCCAGTACTACCGCAGATACAGGGGGCTTGGGAGAAAAACTGTTTTTT. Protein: CASTTADTGGLGEKLFF.